The clone carrying this TCR beta chain was seen just once. Its antigen is unknown. Germline loops: CDR1 SGHRS, CDR2 YFSETQ. This CDR3 has 15 residues. V lost 4 bases and J lost 5; bases outside the gene matches: 12. This entry comes from a study of cytomegalovirus exposure and HLA in healthy donors. Separate from the roughly 720-subject first cohort was the roughly 120-subject validation cohort, to which the donors belonged. General study results and limits: High specificity and sensitivity for cytomegalovirus status were reported for the classifier.

The table came from immunoSEQ multiplex PCR; TCRdb's copy has only in-frame clones and leaves some out. The sample lists about 280,000 clones, roughly 90% occurring once. The chain combines TRBV5-1 with TRBJ2-7; the match to TRBD1 covers 7 bases. Sequencing used PBMCs. The TCR sequence derives from a woman in her late teens or twenties in good health and CMV-seronegative. CDR3: CASSPDPGQLNEQYF. The CDR3 DNA reads TGCGCCAGCAGCCCCGACCCGGGACAGCTCAACGAGCAGTACTTC.